The clone carrying this T cell receptor (beta chain) was counted a few times. Its antigen is unknown. Trimming removed 1 base from V and 2 bases from J, with 12 bases in between. CDR1 SGHTA and CDR2 FQGNSA come from the germline V gene. The CDR3 has 16 residues. This sample was included in a study of response to subunit inactivated influenza vaccine. Study findings and constraints: Authors suggested that a seasonal influenza vaccination recruits few new T cells each time.

TCRdb itself ran the RT-PCR reads through MiXCR, one entry per CDR3 protein. The sample has more than 400,000 distinct CDR3 sequences, about 10% seen once. This TCR was recovered from a man over 45 who received an inactivated influenza vaccine. Here the sequenced sample was PBMCs from blood, taken roughly 45 days after vaccination. The V gene is TRBV7-2, the J gene TRBJ2-1; the D is unclear. CDR3 nucleotides: TGTGCCAGCAGCTTAGGGGCAGGCCTTACCTACAATGAGCAGTTCTTC. It is translated as CASSLGAGLTYNEQFF.